This T cell receptor beta chain was documented in a study of blood T cell repertoires in COVID-19. About the research overall: Donors in Cohort 3 counted as recovered after two negative PCRs, clearance, or symptom resolution. T cells, B-cell-depleted T cells, or PBMCs supplied cDNA or gDNA.

Generated by immunoSEQ multiplex PCR, the TCRdb table keeps only in-frame clones and is missing some. The table lists approximately 240,000 clones, roughly nine tenths of them singletons. With V trimmed by 1 base and J by 3 bases, 25 bases remained unmatched. The length of the CDR3 is 22 residues. The germline CDR1 and CDR2 sequences are SGHTA and FQGTGA. The material sequenced was PBMCs or T cells enriched from blood (not recorded which). The J gene is TRBJ1-1, the V gene TRBV7-3; TRBD1 matches at 8 bases. The sequence derives from a woman aged 50 to 60 in a cohort exposed to, infected with or recovered from COVID-19 (not recorded which). The CDR3 protein is CASSLRSDRVLGALPRDTEAFF. The DNA for the CDR3 is TGTGCCAGCAGCTTAAGATCGGACAGGGTTTTGGGTGCGCTACCCAGGGACACTGAAGCTTTCTTT.